The present TCR beta chain was sequenced within a study of identical twins. The ends were cut back, 4 bases at V and 4 bases at J, with 10 bases in the middle. CDR1 LNHNV and CDR2 YYDKDF come from the germline V gene (reference sequence). The CDR3 length is 13 residues. A universal primer binding site was introduced by template switching. The final cDNA contained unique molecular identifiers. TCRdb redid the calling of the 5' RACE reads with MiXCR, one entry per CDR3 protein. The top ten clones hold approximately 5.3% of a sample with roughly 740 distinct CDR3 sequences, approximately 62% of them seen once.

The chain recombines TRBV15 with TRBJ2-5, with D unresolved. Sequencing used CD4+ T cells sorted from blood. The receptor was derived from a woman under 30 in good health. This table probably holds off-target reads from a library built for another chain. The CDR3 spells CATSTLLGETQYF. The CDR3 DNA is TGTGCCACCAGCACCCTGCTTGGAGAGACCCAGTACTTC.